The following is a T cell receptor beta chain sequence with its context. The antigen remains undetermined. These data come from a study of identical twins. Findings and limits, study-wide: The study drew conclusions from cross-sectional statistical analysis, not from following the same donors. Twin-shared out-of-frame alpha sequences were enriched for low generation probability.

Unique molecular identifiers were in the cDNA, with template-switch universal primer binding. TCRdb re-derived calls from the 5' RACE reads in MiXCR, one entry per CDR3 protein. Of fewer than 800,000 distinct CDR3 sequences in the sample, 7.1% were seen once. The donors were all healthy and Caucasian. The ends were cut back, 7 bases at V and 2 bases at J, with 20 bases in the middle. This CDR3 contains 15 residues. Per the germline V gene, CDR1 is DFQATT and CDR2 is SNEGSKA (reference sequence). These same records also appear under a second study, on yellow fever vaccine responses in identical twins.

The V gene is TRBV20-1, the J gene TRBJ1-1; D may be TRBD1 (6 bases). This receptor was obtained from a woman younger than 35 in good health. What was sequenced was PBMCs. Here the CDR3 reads CSVRGGGLINTEAFF. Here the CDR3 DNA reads TGCAGTGTTCGAGGGGGGGGACTGATTAACACTGAAGCTTTCTTT.